These 27 T cell receptor beta chains share one sample of origin, sequenced in a study of beta chain features in type 1 diabetes. Reverse transcription of all isolated RNA meant that expressed TCRB transcripts were sequenced. TCRdb keeps only in-frame clones here, not all; method: immunoSEQ multiplex PCR. The table lists hundreds of thousands of clones, over 9.5% of them singletons. Sequenced sample: naive CD4+ T cells from blood. Receptors were obtained from a woman aged 18-29 years in good health.

The chain recombines TRBV18 with TRBJ1-1; tentative D call: TRBD1 (5 bases). The ends were cut back, 3 bases at V and 0 bases at J, with 8 bases in the middle. CDR1 and CDR2 from the germline V gene are KGHSH and LQKENI. The CDR3 runs to 14 residues. The CDR3 DNA sequence: TGTGCCAGCTCACCCCCAGGGCTGAACACTGAAGCTTTCTTT. It yields the protein CASSPPGLNTEAFF. Full variable domain (missing parts from reference TRBV18 and TRBJ1-1): NAGVMQNPRHLVRRRGQEARLRCSPMKGHSHVYWYRQLPEEGLKFMVYLQKENIIDESGMPKERFSAEFPKEGPSILRIQQVVRGDSAAYFCASSPPGLNTEAFFGQGTRLTVV.

This clone has just a few counts. The V call is TRBV5-4, the J call TRBJ1-1; no firm D call. This CDR3 is built from 15 residues. Trimming took off 3 bases at V and 2 bases at J, with 14 bases between the two ends. From germline, CDR1 is SGHNT and CDR2 YYREEE (reference sequence). This CDR3 is CASSSRREGNTEAFF. As DNA, the CDR3 is TGTGCCAGCAGCTCCCGGCGGGAGGGAAACACTGAAGCTTTCTTT.

The chain uses TRBV19 and TRBJ2-5, with D perhaps TRBD2 (6 bases). The CDR3 consists of 12 residues. V gave up 6 bases and J gave up 4 bases, with 9 bases separating them. CDR1 and CDR2 (germline): LNHDA, SQIVND (reference sequence). The CDR3 spells CASSGGRETQYF. The CDR3 DNA reads TGTGCCAGTAGCGGGGGTAGAGAGACCCAGTACTTC.

This chain links TRBV15 with TRBJ2-3, with D perhaps matching TRBD1 (7 bases). Per germline, CDR1 LNHNV and CDR2 YYDKDF (reference sequence). The CDR3 runs to 18 residues. V gave up 6 bases and J gave up 0 bases, with 22 bases separating them. CDR3 DNA: TGTGCCACCAGTAGGACAGGAGGGGGTTACTCTAGCACAGATACGCAGTATTTT. It yields the protein CATSRTGGGYSSTDTQYF.

This clone was counted only a few times. The rearrangement joins TRBV18 to TRBJ1-2, with 7 bases fitting TRBD1. J lost 4 bases, V lost 5 bases, and 4 bases had no gene match. The CDR3 runs to 13 residues. Germline-derived CDR1 and CDR2 are KGHSH and LQKENI. The DNA of the CDR3 is TGTGCCAGCTCAGAGGGGACAGCCTATGGCTACACCTTC. Translating gives CASSEGTAYGYTF.

The rearrangement joins TRBV28 to TRBJ1-2, with D tentatively TRBD1 (5 bases). Germline CDR1 and CDR2: MDHEN and SYDVKM. The V end was cut by 6 bases, the J end by 4 bases, with 12 bases between. This CDR3 contains 13 residues. CDR3 sequence (DNA): TGTGCCAGCAGCATCGACAGACTCTATGGCTACACCTTC. Translating gives CASSIDRLYGYTF.

This clone was seen more than once but under ten times. This chain links TRBV4-1 with TRBJ1-1; TRBD1 agrees at 8 bases. Germline CDR1 is MGHRA and CDR2 is YSYEKL. This CDR3 is 14 amino acids long. The junction had 6 bases not matched to a gene; V was cut back by 2 bases and J by 7 bases. The CDR3 reads CASSQLNRGGEAFF. The CDR3 coding sequence is TGCGCCAGCAGCCAATTAAACAGGGGGGGTGAAGCTTTCTTT.

The chain uses TRBV30 and TRBJ2-3; TRBD2 aligns across 10 bases. This CDR3 is built from 17 residues. CDR1 is GTSNPN, CDR2 SVGIG, per germline (reference sequence). J gave up 2 bases and V 6 bases, and 14 bases lay outside the gene matches. The CDR3 region has the DNA TGTGCCTGTAAAGGGGGACTAGCGAACACCTACACAGATACGCAGTATTTT. Its translation is CACKGGLANTYTDTQYF.

This clone was seen a handful of times. The chain employs TRBV11-1 and TRBJ1-5, with a weak D call TRBD1 (6 bases). Trimming pared 0 bases from V and 4 bases from J, leaving 16 bases between. This CDR3 has 17 residues. The germline gives CDR1 SGHAT, CDR2 FQDESV (reference sequence). For the CDR3, the DNA is TGTGCCAGCAGCTTAGCGAGGAAGAGGGGGAGAAATCAGCCCCAGCATTTT. Its translation: CASSLARKRGRNQPQHF.

This clone was detected a few times. V usage is TRBV5-1 and J usage is TRBJ2-1; the match to TRBD2 covers 7 bases. This CDR3 is built from 15 residues. The trim removed 3 bases at V and 0 bases at J, leaving 3 bases unmatched. Germline V gives CDR1 SGHRS, CDR2 YFSETQ. The CDR3, as DNA: TGCGCCAGCAGCTCTAGCGGTAGCTCCTACAATGAGCAGTTCTTC. Translation gives CASSSSGSSYNEQFF.

This clone turned up a few times. V is TRBV4-1 and J is TRBJ1-2; 10 bases are a match to TRBD1. Trimming removed 3 bases from V and 1 base from J; junction bases left unmatched: 11. Germline V gene lookup returns CDR1 MGHRA and CDR2 YSYEKL. The CDR3 loop spans 18 amino acids. As DNA, the CDR3 is TGCGCCAGCAGCCACACTCCGGGACAGGGGAATCGTAACTATGGCTACACCTTC. This translates into CASSHTPGQGNRNYGYTF.

This clone was detected only a few times. This rearrangement joins TRBV4-1 to TRBJ2-7; TRBD2 agrees at 8 bases. The length of the CDR3 is 16 residues. The V gene's germline CDR1 is MGHRA and CDR2 YSYEKL. J was trimmed by 1 base and V by 3 bases; bases with no gene match: 8. CDR3 in DNA: TGCGCCAGCAGCCAGGTACTAGCGGCCAGATCCTACGAGCAGTACTTC. Amino acid sequence: CASSQVLAARSYEQYF.

The chain uses TRBV10-3 and TRBJ1-5; maybe TRBD1 (5 bases). Germline V gene lookup returns CDR1 ENHRY and CDR2 SYGVKD. This CDR3 contains 13 residues. V lost 10 bases and J 6 bases, leaving 16 bases between the germline ends. CDR3 loop: CATSGQGAQPQHF. The CDR3 nucleotides read TGTGCCACCTCGGGCCAGGGCGCTCAGCCCCAGCATTTT.

This rearrangement joins TRBV6-1 to TRBJ1-5; TRBD1 might be the D (5 bases). The germline gives CDR1 MNHNS, CDR2 SASEGT. The CDR3 consists of 17 residues. V gave up 3 bases and J gave up 7 bases, with 22 bases separating them. The DNA of the CDR3 is TGTGCCAGCAGTGAGGACGCCAGGGCGGGGGTAAGGCAGCCCCAGCATTTT. Translating gives CASSEDARAGVRQPQHF.

This chain links TRBV27 with TRBJ1-1, with 7 bases lining up with TRBD1. After removal of 3 bases from V and 0 bases from J, the junction contained 1 base not matched to a gene. The CDR3 has 14 residues. The germline gives CDR1 MNHEY, CDR2 SMNVEV (reference sequence). Here the CDR3 DNA reads TGTGCCAGCAGTTTTGACAGGGTGAACACTGAAGCTTTCTTT. Protein: CASSFDRVNTEAFF.

This clone was observed a handful of times. The rearrangement uses TRBV7-3 and TRBJ2-7; perhaps TRBD1 as D (6 bases). The CDR3 spans 14 residues. Trimming cost V 5 bases and J 0 bases, with 11 bases left between them. CDR1 is SGHTA and CDR2 is FQGTGA in the germline V gene. The CDR3 nucleotides are TGTGCCAGCAGCCGCACAGGGAGCTCCTACGAGCAGTACTTC. Translation: CASSRTGSSYEQYF.

This clone was picked up a small number of times. The chain couples TRBV5-1 to TRBJ2-7; 10 nucleotides align to TRBD2. With 0 bases clipped from V and 5 bases from J, the junction kept 11 bases outside the gene matches. Germline V gene data show CDR1 as SGHRS and CDR2 as YFSETQ. The CDR3 covers 17 residues. The CDR3 DNA reads TGCGCCAGCAGCTTGGAAGCTAGCGGGGGCCAAAGGCACGAGCAGTACTTC. It yields the protein CASSLEASGGQRHEQYF.

This clone occurred a few times. V usage is TRBV16 and J usage is TRBJ2-1, with a possible D match to TRBD1 (6 bases). V was clipped by 8 bases and J by 0 bases, with 11 bases between them. The CDR3 runs to 14 residues. CDR1 and CDR2 (germline): KGHSY, FQNENV. The CDR3 nucleotides read TGTGCCAGCGGCCGGGACATCTCCTACAATGAGCAGTTCTTC. This encodes CASGRDISYNEQFF.

The chain links TRBV7-6 to TRBJ1-4; D is unclear. V was clipped by 5 bases and J by 4 bases, with 11 bases between them. The CDR3 consists of 14 residues. Germline V gives CDR1 SGHVS, CDR2 FNYEAQ. CDR3 bases: TGTGCCAGCAGCAACAGCCTACTTAATGAAAAACTGTTTTTT. Translation gives CASSNSLLNEKLFF.

The chain joins TRBV7-9 to TRBJ2-2, with unresolved D. Germline V CDR1 and CDR2: SEHNR, FQNEAQ (reference sequence). Trimming left V 3 bases short and J 0 bases short, with 17 bases between. This CDR3 contains 18 residues. In DNA form, the CDR3 reads TGTGCCAGCAGCTTCCCTCTCGCACAGCCTGCGAACACCGGGGAGCTGTTTTTT. Amino acid sequence: CASSFPLAQPANTGELFF.

The genes are TRBV19 and TRBJ2-6; no definite D call. CDR3 size: 15 residues. Trimming shortened V by 5 bases and J by 0 bases, and 8 bases separated the two germline ends. Per germline, CDR1 LNHDA and CDR2 SQIVND (reference sequence). The CDR3 spells CASSGLVSGANVLTF. The CDR3 bases are TGTGCCAGTAGTGGGCTTGTCTCTGGGGCCAACGTCCTGACTTTC.

This clone was seen more than once but under ten times. This chain joins TRBV5-1 and TRBJ1-1; possibly TRBD1 for D (6 bases). The germline V gene has CDR1 SGHRS and CDR2 YFSETQ. The CDR3 spans 16 residues. V was cut by 0 bases and J by 5 bases, with 17 bases left in between. The CDR3 reads CASSLVLQGEGTEAFF. The CDR3 DNA sequence: TGCGCCAGCAGCTTGGTCCTACAGGGAGAGGGGACTGAAGCTTTCTTT.

This clone has a handful of counts. V usage is TRBV19 and J usage is TRBJ2-3; a weak D match, TRBD2 (7 bases). Trimming removed 6 bases from V and 1 base from J, with 17 bases in between. Germline assignment: CDR1 LNHDA and CDR2 SQIVND (reference sequence). CDR3 length equals 16 residues. CDR3 in DNA: TGTGCCAGTAGCCCAACAACCGGGGGGCGCACAGATACGCAGTATTTT. It codes for CASSPTTGGRTDTQYF.

This clone was detected only a few times. The chain's CDR3 is CASSPAASNYGYTF. In DNA form, the CDR3 reads TGTGCCAGTAGCCCGGCGGCGTCTAACTATGGCTACACCTTC. The gene calls are TRBV19 and TRBJ1-2; D gene uncertain. The CDR3 totals 14 residues. V lost 6 bases, J lost 0 bases, and 11 bases lay in between. Germline-derived CDR1 and CDR2 are LNHDA and SQIVND (reference sequence).

The chain has TRBV18 and TRBJ1-4, with D perhaps matching TRBD1 (5 bases). V dropped 3 bases and J dropped 7 bases, with 18 bases sitting between them. CDR3 length: 16 amino acids. Germline V CDR1 and CDR2: KGHSH, LQKENI. CDR3 sequence (DNA): TGTGCCAGCTCACCCACTCCGGGCGGCGGGGGTGAAAAACTGTTTTTT. As protein: CASSPTPGGGGEKLFF.

The genes are TRBV7-6 and TRBJ1-2; 10 positions match TRBD1. In germline, CDR1 is SGHVS, CDR2 FNYEAQ. Trimming removed 3 bases from V and 2 bases from J; junction bases left unmatched: 0. The CDR3 is 14 residues long. The CDR3 sequence: CASSLGQGNYGYTF. In DNA form, the CDR3 reads TGTGCCAGCAGCTTGGGACAGGGGAACTATGGCTACACCTTC.

This chain connects TRBV7-2 to TRBJ1-1, with D unresolved. Per the germline V gene, CDR1 is SGHTA and CDR2 is FQGNSA. The CDR3 spans 13 residues. V was clipped by 1 base and J by 2 bases, with 5 bases between them. CDR3 nucleotides: TGTGCCAGCAGCTTAGGCGCCAACACTGAAGCTTTCTTT. Protein product: CASSLGANTEAFF.